This TCR beta chain was documented in a study of radiotherapy plus CTLA-4 blockade in lung cancer (dated by TCRdb to the late 2010s). Some background on the complete study: Among enrolled patients, under 20% had an objective response and approximately 30% reached disease control. Summary of the overall study and its limitations: Early dynamic changes in blood T cell clones, together with increased serum interferon-beta after radiation, were reported as the strongest predictors of response. TCR clones derived from tumors expanded in peripheral blood after treatment with radiotherapy and ipilimumab.

V is cut by 4 bases and J by 6 bases, and the space between the germline ends is 16 bases. According to the germline V gene, CDR1 reads SQVTM and CDR2 reads ANQGSEA. The CDR3 spans 14 residues, from the cysteine through the phenylalanine. Only the CDR3 DNA is retained, 42 bases long and in frame from the first base. Library prep was done by the immunoSEQ multiplex PCR assay. In TCRdb, the immuneACCESS table is reduced to in-frame sequences with V and J assigned. These tables do not hold every clone; where another copy was compared, an unresolved V gene accounts for under half, and the others remain unexplained. The table for this sample lists about 60,000 clones; around 80% of them were counted only once. The ten largest clonotypes hold 3.5% to 4.5% of the sample. In this sample, this clone turned up once. The antigen this receptor binds is unknown. No base-level quality is on record; no much larger clone is a single base apart.

The study tested focal radiation therapy combined with CTLA-4 blockade (ipilimumab) in patients with chemo-refractory metastatic non-small-cell lung cancer. The sequence was obtained from a human donor with non-small cell lung cancer who had a partial response to radiotherapy plus ipilimumab. The rearrangement joined TRBV29-1 to TRBJ1-5; there is no confident call for the D gene. The sample here was peripheral blood, taken from a patient treated with radiotherapy plus ipilimumab. The nucleotide sequence is given as TGCAGCGTTGGAGGTCTCGGTTTAGGTCAGCCCCAGCATTTT. Its translation reads: CSVGGLGLGQPQHF.